The present T cell receptor (beta chain) was sequenced within a study of PD-L1 blockade in urothelial cancer. V lost 1 base to trimming and J lost 2 bases, with 8 bases between them. The CDR3 consists of 14 residues. From germline, CDR1 is SEHNR and CDR2 FQNEAQ (reference sequence). The repertoire was sequenced with immunoSEQ multiplex PCR; TCRdb's copy has only in-frame clones and lacks some. The top ten hold less than 3.5% of the sample, which has some 67,000 clones, 70% to 90% seen once. V usage is TRBV7-9 and J usage is TRBJ1-2, with D perhaps matching TRBD1 (6 bases). This clonotype was sampled from a man in his 60s with urothelial cancer. This material consisted of PBMCs, taken around atezolizumab (anti-PD-L1) treatment. The CDR3 spells CASSLGQANYGYTF. CDR3 in DNA: TGTGCCAGCAGCTTAGGACAGGCGAACTATGGCTACACCTTC.